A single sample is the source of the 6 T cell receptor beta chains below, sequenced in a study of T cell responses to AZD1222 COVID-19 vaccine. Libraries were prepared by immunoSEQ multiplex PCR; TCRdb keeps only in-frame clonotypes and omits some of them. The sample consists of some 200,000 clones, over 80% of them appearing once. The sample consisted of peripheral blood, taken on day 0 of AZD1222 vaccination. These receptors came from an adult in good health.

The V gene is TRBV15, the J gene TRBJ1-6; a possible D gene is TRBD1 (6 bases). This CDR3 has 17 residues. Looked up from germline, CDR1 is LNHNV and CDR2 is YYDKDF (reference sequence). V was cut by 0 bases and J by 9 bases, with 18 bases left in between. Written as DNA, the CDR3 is TGTGCCACCAGCAGAGATCTGGGCAGGGGTTCTAGTTCACCCCTCCACTTT. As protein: CATSRDLGRGSSSPLHF.

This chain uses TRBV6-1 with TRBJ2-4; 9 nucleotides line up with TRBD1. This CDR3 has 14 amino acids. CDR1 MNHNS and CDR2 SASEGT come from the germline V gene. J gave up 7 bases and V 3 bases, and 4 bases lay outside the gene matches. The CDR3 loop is CASSDTGTGNIQYF. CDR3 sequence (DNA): TGTGCCAGCAGTGATACCGGGACAGGGAACATTCAGTACTTC.

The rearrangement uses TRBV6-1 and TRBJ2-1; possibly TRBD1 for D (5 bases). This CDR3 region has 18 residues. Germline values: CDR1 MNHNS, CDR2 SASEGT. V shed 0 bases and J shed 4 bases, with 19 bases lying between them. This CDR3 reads CASSEAGLGTSSYNEQFF. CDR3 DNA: TGTGCCAGCAGTGAAGCGGGGCTAGGAACCTCTTCTTACAATGAGCAGTTCTTC.

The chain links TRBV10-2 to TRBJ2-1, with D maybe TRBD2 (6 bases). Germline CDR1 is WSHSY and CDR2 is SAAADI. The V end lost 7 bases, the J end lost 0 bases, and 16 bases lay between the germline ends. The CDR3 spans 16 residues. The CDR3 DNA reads TGCGCCAGCAAAAGGGACTTCCAAAGCTCCTACAATGAGCAGTTCTTC. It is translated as CASKRDFQSSYNEQFF.

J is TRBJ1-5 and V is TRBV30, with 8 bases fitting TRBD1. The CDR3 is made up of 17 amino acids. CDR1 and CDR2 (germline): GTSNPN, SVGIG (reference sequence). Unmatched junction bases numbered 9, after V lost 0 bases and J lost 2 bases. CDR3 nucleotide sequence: TGTGCCTGGAGTGTAGATGGCAGGGGGCTGGGCAATCAGCCCCAGCATTTT. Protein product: CAWSVDGRGLGNQPQHF.

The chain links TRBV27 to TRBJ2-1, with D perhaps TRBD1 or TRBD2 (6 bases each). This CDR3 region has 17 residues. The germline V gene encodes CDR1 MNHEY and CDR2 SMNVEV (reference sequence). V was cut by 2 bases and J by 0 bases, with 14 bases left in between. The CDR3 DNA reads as TGTGCCAGCAGTTTAGACCCGGGGGCGGGCTCCTACAATGAGCAGTTCTTC. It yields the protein CASSLDPGAGSYNEQFF.